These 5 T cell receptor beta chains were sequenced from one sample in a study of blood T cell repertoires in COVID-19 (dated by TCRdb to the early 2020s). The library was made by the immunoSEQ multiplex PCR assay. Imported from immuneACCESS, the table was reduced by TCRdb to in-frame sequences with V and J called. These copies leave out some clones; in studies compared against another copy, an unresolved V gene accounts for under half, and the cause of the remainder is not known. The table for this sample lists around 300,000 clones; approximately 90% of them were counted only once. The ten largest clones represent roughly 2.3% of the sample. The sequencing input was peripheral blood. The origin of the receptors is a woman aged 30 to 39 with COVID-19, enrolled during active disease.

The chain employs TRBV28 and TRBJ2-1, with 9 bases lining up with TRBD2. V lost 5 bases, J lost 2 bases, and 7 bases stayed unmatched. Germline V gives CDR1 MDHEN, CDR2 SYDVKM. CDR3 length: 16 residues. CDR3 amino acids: CASSTVAGAPYNEQFF. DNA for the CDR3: TGTGCCAGCAGTACCGTAGCGGGAGCGCCCTACAATGAGCAGTTCTTC.

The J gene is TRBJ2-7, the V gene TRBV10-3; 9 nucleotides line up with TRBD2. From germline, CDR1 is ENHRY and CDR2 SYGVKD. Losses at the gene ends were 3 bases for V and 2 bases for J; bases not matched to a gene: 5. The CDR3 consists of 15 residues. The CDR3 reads CAISDGTSSTYEQYF. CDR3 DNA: TGTGCCATCAGTGATGGGACTAGCTCCACCTACGAGCAGTACTTC.

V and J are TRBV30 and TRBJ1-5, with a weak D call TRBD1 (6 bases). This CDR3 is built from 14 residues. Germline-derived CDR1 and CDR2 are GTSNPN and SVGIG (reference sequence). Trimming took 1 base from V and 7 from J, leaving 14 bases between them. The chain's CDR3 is CAWSGARGGQPQHF. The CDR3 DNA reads TGTGCCTGGAGTGGTGCCCGGGGGGGCCAGCCCCAGCATTTT.

This chain's CDR3 is CASGGQGKGLSGNTIYF. CDR3 nucleotide sequence: TGTGCCAGCGGGGGACAGGGAAAGGGTCTGTCTGGAAACACCATATATTTT. The chain combines TRBV27 with TRBJ1-3; 9 bases line up with TRBD1. Germline loops: CDR1 MNHEY, CDR2 SMNVEV (reference sequence). With 8 bases clipped from V and 1 base from J, the junction kept 12 bases outside the gene matches. The CDR3 covers 17 residues.

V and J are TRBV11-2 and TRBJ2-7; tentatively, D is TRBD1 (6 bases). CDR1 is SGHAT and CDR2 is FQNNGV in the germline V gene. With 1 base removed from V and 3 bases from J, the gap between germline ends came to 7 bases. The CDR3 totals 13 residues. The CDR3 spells CASSLAGHYEQYF. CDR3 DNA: TGTGCCAGCAGCTTAGCGGGACACTACGAGCAGTACTTC.